The 9 T cell receptor beta chains listed next were all sequenced from one sample in a study of cytomegalovirus exposure and HLA in healthy donors. The table came from immunoSEQ multiplex PCR; TCRdb's copy has only in-frame clones and leaves some out. This sample has more than 75,000 clones, with 85% to 95% found just once. What was sequenced was PBMCs. All receptors derive from a man aged 18 to 30 in good health and CMV-seronegative.

This rearrangement joins TRBV30 to TRBJ1-4; TRBD1 matches 8 bases. The CDR3 has 13 amino acids. The V gene's germline CDR1 is GTSNPN and CDR2 SVGIG (reference sequence). The V and J ends lost 4 bases and 8 bases, in that order; junction bases with no gene match: 6. Here the CDR3 DNA reads TGTGCCTGGACGACAGGGGCTAGCGAAAAACTGTTTTTT. Amino acid sequence: CAWTTGASEKLFF.

This clone was detected once. The chain has TRBV5-4 and TRBJ2-2; 11 bases match TRBD2. The CDR3 spans 18 residues. With V trimmed by 0 bases and J by 6 bases, 10 bases remained unmatched. The germline CDR1 and CDR2 sequences are SGHNT and YYREEE (reference sequence). The CDR3, as DNA: TGTGCCAGCAGCTTGGTCCCCGTCTCTAGCGGGGGGCCCGGGGAGCTGTTTTTT. Residues: CASSLVPVSSGGPGELFF.

This clone was seen only once. The chain couples TRBV6-6 to TRBJ1-5; D unclear. Per the germline V gene, CDR1 is MNHNY and CDR2 is SVGAGI (reference sequence). Deletions cut 7 bases from V and 0 bases from J, with 7 bases between. The CDR3 consists of 13 residues. The CDR3 loop reads CASTDFSNQPQHF. DNA for the CDR3: TGTGCCAGCACAGACTTTAGCAATCAGCCCCAGCATTTT.

This sequence joins TRBV6-1 and TRBJ1-1, with 8 bases that match TRBD1. In germline, CDR1 is MNHNS, CDR2 SASEGT. V trimming: 6 bases; J trimming: 2 bases; junction bases outside the gene matches: 5. This CDR3 has 14 amino acids. In nucleotides, the CDR3 is TGTGCCAGCAGGTCGGACAGGGCCAACACTGAAGCTTTCTTT. The encoded protein is CASRSDRANTEAFF.

The chain joins TRBV29-1 to TRBJ1-1; perhaps TRBD1 as D (5 bases). V was pared by 1 base and J by 0 bases, with 9 bases between. The germline gives CDR1 SQVTM, CDR2 ANQGSEA. CDR3 length equals 14 residues. The CDR3: CSVEGRDLNTEAFF. In nucleotides, the CDR3 is TGCAGCGTTGAAGGGCGGGACTTGAACACTGAAGCTTTCTTT.

This sequence joins TRBV6-4 and TRBJ1-5; a weak D match, TRBD1 (5 bases). From germline, CDR1 is MRHNA and CDR2 SNTAGT. Trimming shortened V by 3 bases and J by 2 bases, and 5 bases separated the two germline ends. The CDR3 covers 13 residues. The CDR3: CASSEQGNQPQHF. Here the CDR3 DNA reads TGTGCCAGCAGTGAACAGGGCAATCAGCCCCAGCATTTT.

This clone was seen once. The J gene is TRBJ2-7, the V gene TRBV7-9, with 10 positions matching TRBD2. CDR1 is SEHNR and CDR2 is FQNEAQ in the germline V gene (reference sequence). The V gene end was trimmed by 1 base and the J gene end by 4 bases; junction bases not matched to a gene: 10. The CDR3 totals 17 residues. This chain's CDR3 is CASSLVLLAGDRYEQYF. The CDR3 nucleotides read TGTGCCAGCAGCTTAGTTCTCCTAGCGGGAGATAGGTACGAGCAGTACTTC. Supplemented by reference TRBV7-9 and TRBJ2-7, the full variable domain reads DTGVSQNPRHKITKRGQNVTFRCDPISEHNRLYWYRQTLGQGPEFLTYFQNEAQLEKSRLLSDRFSAERPKGSFSTLEIQRTEQGDSAMYLCASSLVLLAGDRYEQYFGPGTRLTVT.

V gene TRBV5-4 combines with J gene TRBJ2-1; D might be TRBD1 (5 bases). The germline V gene has CDR1 SGHNT and CDR2 YYREEE (reference sequence). Trimming pared 4 bases from V and 0 bases from J, leaving 11 bases between. The CDR3 covers 15 residues. CDR3: CASSMGLNSYNEQFF. In nucleotides, the CDR3 is TGTGCCAGCAGCATGGGGCTGAACTCCTACAATGAGCAGTTCTTC.

This clone was observed once. The chain employs TRBV2 and TRBJ2-2; D is perhaps TRBD1 (5 bases). Trimming cost V 5 bases and J 4 bases, with 20 bases left between them. Per the germline V gene, CDR1 is SNHLY and CDR2 is FYNNEI. The CDR3 runs to 17 residues. CDR3 region: CASSPEAGPVLTGELFF. The DNA of the CDR3 is TGTGCCAGCAGTCCGGAAGCAGGGCCGGTTCTCACCGGGGAGCTGTTTTTT.